This T cell receptor (beta chain) originates from a study of blood T cell repertoires in COVID-19. Overall study context: The study drew acute and convalescent COVID-19 samples from the United States, Italy and Spain. In each case, the material was cDNA or gDNA derived from T cells, B-cell-depleted T cells, or PBMCs.

Germline V CDR1 and CDR2: MGHRA, YSYEKL. The V end lost 0 bases, the J end lost 7 bases, and 13 bases lay between the germline ends. This CDR3 spans 14 amino acids. In the authors' workflow: By means of reference gene primer amplification, nucleated cell counts were estimated. Measured with immunoSEQ multiplex PCR; TCRdb has only the in-frame clones, and not every one. V and J calls and clone size follow that table, whereas D and trimming were derived from the DNA. This sample has under 130,000 clones, with approximately 80% found just once. This chain links TRBV4-1 with TRBJ2-7, with D possibly TRBD1 on 5 matching bases. This clonotype originated in a human donor in a cohort sampled during active or convalescent COVID-19. The sample was peripheral blood. The CDR3 spells CASSQERGAREQYF. CDR3 in DNA: TGCGCCAGCAGCCAAGAACGTGGGGCTCGAGAGCAGTACTTC.